This T cell receptor beta chain was retrieved from a study of blood T cell repertoires in COVID-19. Background on the study: Collection of acute and convalescent COVID-19 samples took place in the United States, Italy and Spain.

Germline CDR1 reads MNHEY; CDR2 reads SVGAGI. There are 13 residues in the CDR3. The junction had 10 bases not matched to a gene; V was cut back by 2 bases and J by 12 bases. Source study methods: Reference gene primer amplification in the assay estimated nucleated cell counts. Sequenced by immunoSEQ multiplex PCR; TCRdb stores in-frame clones only, minus some. The D gene and trimming were derived from the DNA, and the V and J assignments and clone size from that table. The profile shows some 190,000 clones, 80% to 90% of them singletons. The TCR sequence derives from a man aged 30 to 39 with acute or convalescent COVID-19. The V and J genes are TRBV6-5 and TRBJ2-7, with 7 positions matching TRBD1. The sample consisted of peripheral blood. CDR3 amino acids: CASSYQNRGELYF. CDR3 in DNA: TGTGCCAGCAGTTACCAAAACAGGGGCGAACTGTACTTC.